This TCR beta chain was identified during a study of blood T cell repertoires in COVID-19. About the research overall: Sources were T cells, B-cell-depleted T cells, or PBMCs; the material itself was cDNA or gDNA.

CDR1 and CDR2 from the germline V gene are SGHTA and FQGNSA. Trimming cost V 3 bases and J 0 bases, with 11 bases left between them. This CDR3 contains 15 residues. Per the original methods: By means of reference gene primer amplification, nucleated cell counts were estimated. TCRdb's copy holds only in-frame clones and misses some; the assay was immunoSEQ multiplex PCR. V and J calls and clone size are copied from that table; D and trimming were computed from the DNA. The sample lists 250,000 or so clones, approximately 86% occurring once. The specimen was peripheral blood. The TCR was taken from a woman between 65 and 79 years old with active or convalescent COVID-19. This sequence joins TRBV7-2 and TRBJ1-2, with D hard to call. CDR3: CASSFSLGANYGYTF. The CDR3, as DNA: TGTGCCAGCAGCTTTTCCCTCGGGGCTAACTATGGCTACACCTTC.